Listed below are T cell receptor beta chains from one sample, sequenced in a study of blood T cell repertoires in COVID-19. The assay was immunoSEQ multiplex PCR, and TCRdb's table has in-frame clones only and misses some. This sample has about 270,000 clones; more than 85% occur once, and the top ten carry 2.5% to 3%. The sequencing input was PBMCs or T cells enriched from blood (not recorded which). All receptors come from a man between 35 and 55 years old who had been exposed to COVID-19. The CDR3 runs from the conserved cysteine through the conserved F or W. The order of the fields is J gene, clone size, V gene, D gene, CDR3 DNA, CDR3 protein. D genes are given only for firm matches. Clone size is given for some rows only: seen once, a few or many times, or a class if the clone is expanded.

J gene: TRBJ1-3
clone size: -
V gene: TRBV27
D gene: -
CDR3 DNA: TGTGCCAGTCGGAACCTCAAAGGGGCAGCTGGAAACACCATATATTTT
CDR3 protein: CASRNLKGAAGNTIYF

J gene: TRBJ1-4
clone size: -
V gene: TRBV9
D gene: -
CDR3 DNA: TGTGCCAGCAGCGGGGGAGGACGTGGGTTTTTT
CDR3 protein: CASSGGGRGFF

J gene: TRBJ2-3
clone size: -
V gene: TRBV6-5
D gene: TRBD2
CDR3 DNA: TGTGCCAGCAGTTATAATCCAAGCGGGGGGGATACGCAGTATTTT
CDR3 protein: CASSYNPSGGDTQYF

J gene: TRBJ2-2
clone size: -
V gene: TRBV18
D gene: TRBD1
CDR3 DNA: TGTGCCAGCTCACCACCATTAGGACAGGGGGCGAACGGGGAGCTGTTTTTT
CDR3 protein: CASSPPLGQGANGELFF

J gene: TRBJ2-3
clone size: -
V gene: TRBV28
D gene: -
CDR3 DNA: TGTGCCAGCAGTTTTGGTACGAGCGCAGATACGCAGTATTTT
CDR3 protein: CASSFGTSADTQYF

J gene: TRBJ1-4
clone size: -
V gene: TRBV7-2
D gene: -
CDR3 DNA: TGTGCCAGCAGCCCCAGGGGCCTTTGGACTGCGGGTGAAAAACTGTTTTTT
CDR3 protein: CASSPRGLWTAGEKLFF

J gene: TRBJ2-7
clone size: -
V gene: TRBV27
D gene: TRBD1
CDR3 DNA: TGTGCCAGCAGTTCGAACGGACAGGGATACTACGAGCAGTACTTC
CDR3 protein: CASSSNGQGYYEQYF

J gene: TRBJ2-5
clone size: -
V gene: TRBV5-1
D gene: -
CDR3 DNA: TGCGCCAGCAGCCCCGGGACAACCCAAGAGACCCAGTACTTC
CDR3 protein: CASSPGTTQETQYF

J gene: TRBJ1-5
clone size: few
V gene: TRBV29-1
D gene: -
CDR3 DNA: TGCAGCGTTGCTAAAGAGGGGGGGAATCAGCCCCAGCATTTT
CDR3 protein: CSVAKEGGNQPQHF

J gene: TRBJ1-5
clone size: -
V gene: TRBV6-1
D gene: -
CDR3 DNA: TGTGCCAGCAGTGAAAGCGGTGGCAATCAGCCCCAGCATTTT
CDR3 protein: CASSESGGNQPQHF

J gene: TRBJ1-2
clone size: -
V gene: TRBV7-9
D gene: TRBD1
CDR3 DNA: TGTGCCAGCAGCCCGGCTGGGGACAGGACCATTTATGGCTACACCTTC
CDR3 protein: CASSPAGDRTIYGYTF

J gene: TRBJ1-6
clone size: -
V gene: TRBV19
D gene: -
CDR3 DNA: TGTGCCAGTAGTATGCCCCTAGGCGGGTCACCCCTCCACTTT
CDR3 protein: CASSMPLGGSPLHF

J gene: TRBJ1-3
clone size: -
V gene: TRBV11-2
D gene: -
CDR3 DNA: TGTGCCAGCAGGGACATCTCTGGAAACACCATATATTTT
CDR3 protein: CASRDISGNTIYF

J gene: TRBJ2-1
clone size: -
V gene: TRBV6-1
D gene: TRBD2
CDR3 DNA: TGTGCCAGCAGTGGACTAGCGGGAGTTCAATACAATGAGCAGTTCTTC
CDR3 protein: CASSGLAGVQYNEQFF

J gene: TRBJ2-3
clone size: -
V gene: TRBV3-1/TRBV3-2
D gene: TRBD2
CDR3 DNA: TGTGCCAGCAGCCCGGGGCTAGCGGGAGGGGGAGATACGCAGTATTTT
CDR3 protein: CASSPGLAGGGDTQYF

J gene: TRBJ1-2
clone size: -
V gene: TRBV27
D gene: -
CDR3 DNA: TGTGCCAGCAGTTTTGGGGGGAACTATGGCTACACCTTC
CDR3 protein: CASSFGGNYGYTF

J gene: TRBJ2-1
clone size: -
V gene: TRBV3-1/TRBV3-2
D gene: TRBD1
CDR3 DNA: TGTGCCAGCAGCCAAGACGGGACAGGGGGTTTCAATGAGCAGTTCTTC
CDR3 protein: CASSQDGTGGFNEQFF

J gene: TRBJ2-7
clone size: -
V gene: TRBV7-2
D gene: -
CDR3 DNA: TGTGCCAGCAGCTTAGAACTTAGTTCCTACGAGCAGTACTTC
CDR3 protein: CASSLELSSYEQYF

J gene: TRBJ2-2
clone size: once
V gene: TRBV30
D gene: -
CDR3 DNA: TGTGCCTGCCGGGGTGTTGGGACCGGGGAGCTGTTTTTT
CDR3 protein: CACRGVGTGELFF

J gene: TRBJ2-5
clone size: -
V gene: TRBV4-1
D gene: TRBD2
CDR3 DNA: TGCGCCAGCAGCAAAAGCGGAGGGCTCCTAGCGGGAGGAGAATTCCAGACCCAGTACTTC
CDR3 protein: CASSKSGGLLAGGEFQTQYF

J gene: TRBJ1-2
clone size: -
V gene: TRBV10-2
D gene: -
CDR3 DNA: TGCGCCAGCAGTGAGTCTGGAGGGTATGGCTACACCTTC
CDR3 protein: CASSESGGYGYTF

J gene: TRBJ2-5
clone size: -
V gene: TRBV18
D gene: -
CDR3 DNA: TGTGCCAGCTCACAAATCGGACATGAAGAGACCCAGTACTTC
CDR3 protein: CASSQIGHEETQYF

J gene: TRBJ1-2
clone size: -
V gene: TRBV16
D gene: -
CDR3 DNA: TGTGCCAGCAAGCTCGCGGACAGACCTAACTATGGCTACACCTTC
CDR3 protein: CASKLADRPNYGYTF

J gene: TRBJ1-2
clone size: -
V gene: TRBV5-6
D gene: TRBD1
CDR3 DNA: TGTGCCAGCAGCTTGGTAGAAGGGACAGGCTATGGCTACACCTTC
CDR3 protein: CASSLVEGTGYGYTF

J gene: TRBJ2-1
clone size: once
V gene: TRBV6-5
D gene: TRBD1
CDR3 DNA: TGTGCCAGTAGGACAGGGGCGCGGTCTGAGCAGTTCTTC
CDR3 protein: CASRTGARSEQFF

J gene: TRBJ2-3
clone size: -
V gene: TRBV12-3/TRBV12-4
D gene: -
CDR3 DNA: TGTGCCAGCAGTTTGGGGCCCACAGATACGCAGTATTTT
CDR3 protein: CASSLGPTDTQYF

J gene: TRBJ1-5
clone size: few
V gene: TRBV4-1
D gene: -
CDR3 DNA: TGCGCCAGCAGCCAACCACGGGACACCGTTAATCAGCCCCAGCATTTT
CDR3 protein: CASSQPRDTVNQPQHF

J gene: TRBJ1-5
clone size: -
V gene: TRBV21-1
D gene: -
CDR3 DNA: TGTGCCAGCAGCCTATCCGGGACAGGGGGCCTCCACATTGGAAATAGCAATCAGCCCCAGCATTTT
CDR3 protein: CASSLSGTGGLHIGNSNQPQHF

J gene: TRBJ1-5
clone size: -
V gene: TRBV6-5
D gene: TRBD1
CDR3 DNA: TGTGCCAGCAGCCGCGGACAGGGTGGCAATCAGCCCCAGCATTTT
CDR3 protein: CASSRGQGGNQPQHF

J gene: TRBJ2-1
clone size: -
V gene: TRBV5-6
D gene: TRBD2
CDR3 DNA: TGTGCCAGCAGCACACAGACTGGACTAGCGGGTGGTATCGGTGAGCAGTTCTTC
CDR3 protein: CASSTQTGLAGGIGEQFF

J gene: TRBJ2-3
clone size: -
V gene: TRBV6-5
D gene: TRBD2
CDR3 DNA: TGTGCCATTAAAGCGGGAGGGACAGATACGCAGTATTTT
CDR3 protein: CAIKAGGTDTQYF

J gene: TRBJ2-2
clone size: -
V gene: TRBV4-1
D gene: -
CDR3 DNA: TGCGCCAGCAGATCTACCGGGACAACCACCGGGGAGCTGTTTTTT
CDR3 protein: CASRSTGTTTGELFF

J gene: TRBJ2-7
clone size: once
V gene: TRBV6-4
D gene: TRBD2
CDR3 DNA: TGTGCCAGCAGCCCGGGACTAGCGGGACACGAGCAGTACTTC
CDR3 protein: CASSPGLAGHEQYF

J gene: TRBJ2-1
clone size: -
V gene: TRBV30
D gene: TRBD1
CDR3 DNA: TGTGCCTGGAGTGCCTCGAGGACAGGGGGCTACAACAATGAGCAGTTCTTC
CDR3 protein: CAWSASRTGGYNNEQFF

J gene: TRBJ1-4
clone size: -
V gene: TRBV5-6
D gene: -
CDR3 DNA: TGTGCCAGCAGCCCCGAGCATGTTCCGTCCGGTGAAAAACTGTTTTTT
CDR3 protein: CASSPEHVPSGEKLFF

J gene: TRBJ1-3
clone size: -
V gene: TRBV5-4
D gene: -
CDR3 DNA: TGTGCCAGCAGCTTGGGGGCCGGGGGGTCTGGAAACACCATATATTTT
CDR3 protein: CASSLGAGGSGNTIYF

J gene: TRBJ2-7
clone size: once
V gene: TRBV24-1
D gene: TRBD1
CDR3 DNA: TGTGCCACCAGTGAGACCGGGACAGGGACTTCCTACGAGCAGTACTTC
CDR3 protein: CATSETGTGTSYEQYF

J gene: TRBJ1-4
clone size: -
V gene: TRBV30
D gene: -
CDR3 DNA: TGTGCCTGGAATTCAGGGGCCTCGAATGAAAAACTGTTTTTT
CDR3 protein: CAWNSGASNEKLFF

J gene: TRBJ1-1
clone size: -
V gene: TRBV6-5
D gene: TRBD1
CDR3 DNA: TGTGCCAGCAGGCAGGGGGCGCGAACTGAAGCTTTCTTT
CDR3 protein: CASRQGARTEAFF

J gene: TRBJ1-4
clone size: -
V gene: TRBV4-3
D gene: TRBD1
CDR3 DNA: TGCGCCAGCAGCCAAGTTAAGGACAGGGGTTATGAAAAACTGTTTTTT
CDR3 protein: CASSQVKDRGYEKLFF

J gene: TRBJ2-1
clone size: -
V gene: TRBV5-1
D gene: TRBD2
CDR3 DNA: TGCGCCAGCAGCGGTACTAGCGGGACAAGGGAGCAGTTCTTC
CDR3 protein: CASSGTSGTREQFF

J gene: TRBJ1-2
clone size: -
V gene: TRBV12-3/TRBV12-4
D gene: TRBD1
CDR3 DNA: TGTGCCAGCAGTTGGACAGGGTATGGCTACACCTTC
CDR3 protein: CASSWTGYGYTF

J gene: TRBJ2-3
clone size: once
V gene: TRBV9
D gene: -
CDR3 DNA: TGTGCCAGCAGCGTAGGATTAGGGGGCACAGATACGCAGTATTTT
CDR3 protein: CASSVGLGGTDTQYF

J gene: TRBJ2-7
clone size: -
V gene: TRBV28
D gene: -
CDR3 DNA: TGTGCCAGCTCCTTTGGCGGGGACTCCTACGAGCAGTACTTC
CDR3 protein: CASSFGGDSYEQYF

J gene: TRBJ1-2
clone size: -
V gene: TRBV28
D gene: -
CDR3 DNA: TGTGCCATCAATCGACAGGAGGATGGCTACACCTTC
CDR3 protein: CAINRQEDGYTF

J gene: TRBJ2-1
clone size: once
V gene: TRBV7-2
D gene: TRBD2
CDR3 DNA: TGTGCCAGCAGCTTAGAGGGCGGGAGAGGCAAGCAGTTCTTC
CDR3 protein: CASSLEGGRGKQFF

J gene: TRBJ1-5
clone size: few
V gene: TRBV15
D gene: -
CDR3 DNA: TGTGCCACCAGCAGAGTCAATGCGGGGGCTCAGCCCCAGCATTTT
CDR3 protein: CATSRVNAGAQPQHF

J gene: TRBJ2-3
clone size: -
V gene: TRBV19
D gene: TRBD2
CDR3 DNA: TGTGCCAGTAGTATTTTTTTTACTAGCGGGAGCACAGATACGCAGTATTTT
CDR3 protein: CASSIFFTSGSTDTQYF

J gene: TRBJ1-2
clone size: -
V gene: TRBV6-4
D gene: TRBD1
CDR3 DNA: TGTGCCAGCAGTGACTCGGCGGGACAGTGGGATGGCTACACCTTC
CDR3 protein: CASSDSAGQWDGYTF

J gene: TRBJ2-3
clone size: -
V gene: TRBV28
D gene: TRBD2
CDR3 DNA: TGTGCCAGCACCGAAACGGGAGGCCTGGTAGCGCAGTATTTT
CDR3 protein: CASTETGGLVAQYF

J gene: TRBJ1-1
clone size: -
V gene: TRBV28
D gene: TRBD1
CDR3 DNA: TGTGCCAGCAGTTTGAATGGACAGGGTGAAGCTTTCTTT
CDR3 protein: CASSLNGQGEAFF

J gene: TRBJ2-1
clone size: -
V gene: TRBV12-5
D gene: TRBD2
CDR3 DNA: TGTGCTAGTGGTTTGGGGATAAGCGGGAGGGCCTATAACAATGAGCAGTTCTTC
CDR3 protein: CASGLGISGRAYNNEQFF

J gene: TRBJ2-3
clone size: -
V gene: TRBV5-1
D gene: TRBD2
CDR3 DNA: TGCGCCAGTCAACCCAGCGGGAGGTTAGATACGCAGTATTTT
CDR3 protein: CASQPSGRLDTQYF

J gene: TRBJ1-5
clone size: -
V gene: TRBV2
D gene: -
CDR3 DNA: TGTGCCAGCAGTGAACCAGGGCAGGATCAGCCCCAGCATTTT
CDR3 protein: CASSEPGQDQPQHF

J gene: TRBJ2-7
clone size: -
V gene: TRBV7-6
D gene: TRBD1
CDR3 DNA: TGTGCCAGCAGCTTAGACCGGGACAGGGTTTACGAGCAGTACTTC
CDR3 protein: CASSLDRDRVYEQYF

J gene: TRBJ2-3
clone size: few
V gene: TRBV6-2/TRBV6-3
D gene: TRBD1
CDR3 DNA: TGTGCCAGCAGTTACGGTGTGGGACAGGGAAGCACAGATACGCAGTATTTT
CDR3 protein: CASSYGVGQGSTDTQYF

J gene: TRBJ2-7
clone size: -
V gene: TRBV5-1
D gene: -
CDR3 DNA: TGCGCCAGCAGCTCTAGCGTCTCCTACGAGCAGTACTTC
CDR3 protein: CASSSSVSYEQYF

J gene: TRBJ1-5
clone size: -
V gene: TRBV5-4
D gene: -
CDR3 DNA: TGTGCCAGCAGCGTGGCAGGACAGCCCCAGCATTTT
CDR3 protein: CASSVAGQPQHF

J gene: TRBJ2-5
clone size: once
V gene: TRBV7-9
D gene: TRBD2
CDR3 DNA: TGTGCCAGCAGCTTAGCCTTGCGGGGGTTGGCCCAGTACTTC
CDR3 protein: CASSLALRGLAQYF